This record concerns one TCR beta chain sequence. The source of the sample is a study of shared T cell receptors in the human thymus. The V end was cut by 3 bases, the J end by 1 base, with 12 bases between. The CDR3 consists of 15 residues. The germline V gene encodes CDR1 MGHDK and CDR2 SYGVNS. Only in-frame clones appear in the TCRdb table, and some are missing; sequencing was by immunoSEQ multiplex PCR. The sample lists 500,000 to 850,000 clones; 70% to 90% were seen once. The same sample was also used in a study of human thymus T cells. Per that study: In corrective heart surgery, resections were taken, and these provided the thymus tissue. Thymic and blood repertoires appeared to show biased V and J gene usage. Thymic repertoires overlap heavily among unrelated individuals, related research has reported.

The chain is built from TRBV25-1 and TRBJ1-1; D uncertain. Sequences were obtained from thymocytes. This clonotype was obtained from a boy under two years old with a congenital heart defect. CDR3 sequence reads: CASSELSGRNTEAFF. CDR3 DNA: TGTGCCAGCAGTGAGCTTTCTGGGCGGAACACTGAAGCTTTCTTT.